These 13 T cell receptor beta chains were sequenced from one sample in a study of blood T cell repertoires in COVID-19. TCRdb's table, derived via immunoSEQ multiplex PCR, lists solely in-frame clones and lacks some. The sample holds approximately 90,000 clones, roughly 80% seen once. The sample was peripheral blood. The receptors derive from a man aged 50 to 59 with acute or convalescent COVID-19.

The V and J genes are TRBV6-2 or TRBV6-3 and TRBJ2-7, with unresolved D. CDR3 length equals 12 residues. The germline V and J ends were trimmed by 4 bases and 0 bases, with 4 bases remaining between them. Germline values: CDR1 MNHEY, CDR2 SVGEGT. The CDR3 here is CASSLSSYEQYF. CDR3 bases: TGTGCCAGCAGTTTGAGCTCCTACGAGCAGTACTTC.

The V gene is TRBV24-1, the J gene TRBJ2-2, with TRBD1 identical over 9 bases. Germline CDR1 is KGHDR and CDR2 is SFDVKD. The V segment lost 4 bases and the J segment 7 bases; nucleotides outside the gene matches: 6. The CDR3 is 15 residues long. The CDR3 is CATSDSGTGFGELFF. CDR3 sequence (DNA): TGTGCCACCAGTGACTCCGGGACAGGGTTCGGGGAGCTGTTTTTT.

The chain is built from TRBV5-1 and TRBJ1-6; D gene uncertain. CDR3 size: 17 residues. The V gene lost 0 bases and the J gene lost 7 bases, with 17 bases spanning the gap. The germline V gene has CDR1 SGHRS and CDR2 YFSETQ. The CDR3 DNA sequence: TGCGCCAGCAGCTTGGTTTTTCGGGGAATGAAGAATTCACCCCTCCACTTT. This gives the protein CASSLVFRGMKNSPLHF.

J is TRBJ2-2 and V is TRBV24-1; D gene unclear. V gave up 3 bases and J gave up 8 bases, with 6 bases separating them. Germline CDR1 and CDR2: KGHDR and SFDVKD. The CDR3 covers 12 residues. The chain's CDR3 is CATSDRVGELFF. For the CDR3, the DNA is TGTGCCACCAGTGATCGGGTAGGGGAGCTGTTTTTT.

The CDR3 spells CASSYSRSGGAHEQFF. CDR3 DNA sequence: TGTGCCAGCAGTTACTCGAGAAGCGGGGGGGCCCATGAGCAGTTCTTC. The chain links TRBV6-2 or TRBV6-3 to TRBJ2-1; 10 bases agree with TRBD2. Germline trimming cut 0 bases from V and 8 bases from J; bases unmatched to any gene: 7. The CDR3 is made up of 16 amino acids. Germline V lookup: CDR1 MNHEY, CDR2 SVGEGT.

This clone was seen once. The chain has TRBV9 and TRBJ2-3, with D possibly matching TRBD1 (5 bases). V was trimmed by 2 bases and J by 0 bases, leaving 10 bases between them. This CDR3 comprises 15 residues. The germline V gene encodes CDR1 SGDLS and CDR2 YYNGEE. The CDR3 is CASSVAGISTDTQYF. The DNA for the CDR3 is TGTGCCAGCAGCGTGGCAGGGATCAGCACAGATACGCAGTATTTT. Drawing the rest from reference TRBV9 and TRBJ2-3, the complete variable domain is DSGVTQTPKHLITATGQRVTLRCSPRSGDLSVYWYQQSLDQGLQFLIQYYNGEERAKGNILERFSAQQFPDLHSELNLSSLELGDSALYFCASSVAGISTDTQYFGPGTRLTVL.

This clone came up a few times. The chain combines TRBV6-5 with TRBJ1-6; 8 nucleotides match TRBD1. Looked up from germline, CDR1 is MNHEY and CDR2 is SVGAGI. CDR3 length: 15 residues. V lost 10 bases and J lost 8; bases outside the gene matches: 13. The CDR3 sequence is CATRIDRGSDSPLHF. The CDR3 DNA follows: TGTGCCACCCGCATAGACAGGGGAAGCGATTCACCCCTCCACTTT.

This clone occurred a few times. The J gene is TRBJ1-1, the V gene TRBV7-9; 8 bases map to TRBD1. The junction had 9 bases not matched to a gene; V was cut back by 5 bases and J by 1 base. The CDR3 loop spans 16 amino acids. Germline CDR1 and CDR2: SEHNR and FQNEAQ (reference sequence). CDR3 bases: TGTGCCAGCAGCACGACCAACGGACAGGGGAACACTGAAGCTTTCTTT. As protein: CASSTTNGQGNTEAFF.

The chain combines TRBV10-1 with TRBJ1-1; tentative D call: TRBD1 (6 bases). Per the germline V gene, CDR1 is WNHNN and CDR2 is SYGVQD (reference sequence). This CDR3 region has 17 residues. With 8 bases removed from V and 1 base from J, the gap between germline ends came to 23 bases. The CDR3 loop is CASRGAREKLPNTEAFF. The CDR3 nucleotides read TGCGCCAGCCGGGGGGCCAGGGAGAAATTGCCGAACACTGAAGCTTTCTTT.

This chain links TRBV30 with TRBJ1-4, with D possibly TRBD1 on 6 matching bases. V was clipped by 0 bases and J by 6 bases, with 17 bases between them. The CDR3 contains 16 residues. CDR1 is GTSNPN, CDR2 SVGIG, per germline (reference sequence). CDR3 DNA: TGTGCCTGGAGTGTACCAACAGGGAGTAATTATGAAAAACTGTTTTTT. Protein sequence: CAWSVPTGSNYEKLFF.

This chain joins TRBV7-2 and TRBJ2-6; D ambiguous. Deletions cut 1 base from V and 1 base from J, with 5 bases between. The CDR3 covers 15 residues. CDR1 and CDR2 from the germline V gene are SGHTA and FQGNSA. CDR3 sequence (DNA): TGTGCCAGCAGCTTAGTTCAGTCTGGGGCCAACGTCCTGACTTTC. It encodes CASSLVQSGANVLTF.

The rearrangement links TRBV5-4 to TRBJ2-2; D gene unclear. Trimming pared 0 bases from V and 1 base from J, leaving 10 bases between. CDR3 length: 16 residues. Per germline, CDR1 SGHNT and CDR2 YYREEE (reference sequence). The CDR3 loop reads CASSLGLGGNTGELFF. In nucleotides, the CDR3 is TGTGCCAGCAGCTTGGGTCTCGGCGGGAACACCGGGGAGCTGTTTTTT.

The chain couples TRBV27 to TRBJ1-3, with D possibly being TRBD1 (5 bases). Trimming took off 5 bases at V and 2 bases at J, with 7 bases between the two ends. This CDR3 comprises 13 residues. Germline V lookup: CDR1 MNHEY, CDR2 SMNVEV (reference sequence). CDR3 nucleotides: TGTGCCAGCAGTACGACAGCTGGAAACACCATATATTTT. The encoded protein is CASSTTAGNTIYF.